This TCR beta chain was sequenced in a study of blood T cells in healthy people across ages. Primed by a sample-barcoded 5' primer and a J-beta primer mix, a second PCR proceeded for about 7 to 12 cycles. A tag from a template-switch adaptor with 12 random nucleotides marked each cDNA molecule. One entry per CDR3 protein results from TCRdb running MiXCR on the 5' RACE reads. The sample lists around 500,000 distinct CDR3 sequences, 45% to 55% seen once, with just under 25% in the top ten. Whole-study findings and limits: The study lacked donor CMV status, which possibly confounded expanded clonotype changes.

Each donor supplied ten milliliters of peripheral blood. With regard to this clonotype: Its antigen is not identified.

The sample comprised blood. The clonotype originates from an elderly man in good health.

CDR3 sequence: CSALNVETQYF. The CDR3 DNA follows: TGCAGTGCCTTAAATGTTGAGACCCAGTACTTC. This chain uses TRBV20-1 with TRBJ2-7; D not resolved. The end of the DNA fits TRBJ2-5 better, so the J call may be wrong. Germline V lookup: CDR1 DFQATT, CDR2 SNEGSKA (reference sequence). The CDR3 is 11 amino acids.